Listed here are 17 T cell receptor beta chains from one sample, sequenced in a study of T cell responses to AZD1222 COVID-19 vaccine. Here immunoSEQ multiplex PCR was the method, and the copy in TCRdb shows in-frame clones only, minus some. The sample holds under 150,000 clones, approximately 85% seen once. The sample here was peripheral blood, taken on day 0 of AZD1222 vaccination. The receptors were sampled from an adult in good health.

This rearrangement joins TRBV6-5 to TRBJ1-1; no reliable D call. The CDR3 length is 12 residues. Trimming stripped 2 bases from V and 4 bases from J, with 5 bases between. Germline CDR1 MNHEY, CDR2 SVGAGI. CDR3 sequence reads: CASSYGSTEAFF. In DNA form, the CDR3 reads TGTGCCAGCAGTTACGGGTCCACTGAAGCTTTCTTT.

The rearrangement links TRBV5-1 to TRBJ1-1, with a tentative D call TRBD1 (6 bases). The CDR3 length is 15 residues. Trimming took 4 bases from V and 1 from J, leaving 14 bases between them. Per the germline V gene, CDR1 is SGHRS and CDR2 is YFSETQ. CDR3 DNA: TGCGCCAGCAGCCCTGAGGGACACACGAACACTGAAGCTTTCTTT. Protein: CASSPEGHTNTEAFF. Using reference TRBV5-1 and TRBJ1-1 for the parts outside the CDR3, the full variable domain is KAGVTQTPRYLIKTRGQQVTLSCSPISGHRSVSWYQQTPGQGLQFLFEYFSETQRNKGNFPGRFSGRQFSNSRSEMNVSTLELGDSALYLCASSPEGHTNTEAFFGQGTRLTVV.

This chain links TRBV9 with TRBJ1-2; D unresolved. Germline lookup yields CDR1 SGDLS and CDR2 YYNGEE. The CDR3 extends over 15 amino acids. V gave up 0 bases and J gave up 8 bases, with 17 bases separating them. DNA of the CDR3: TGTGCCAGCAGCGTAGCAAATGGGCAGGTGGTCGGCTACACCTTC. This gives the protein CASSVANGQVVGYTF.

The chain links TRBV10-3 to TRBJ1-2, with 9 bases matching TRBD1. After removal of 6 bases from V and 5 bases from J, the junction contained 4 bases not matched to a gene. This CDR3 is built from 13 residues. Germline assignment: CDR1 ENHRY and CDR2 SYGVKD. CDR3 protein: CAISGTGLYGYTF. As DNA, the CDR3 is TGTGCCATCAGCGGGACAGGGCTGTATGGCTACACCTTC.

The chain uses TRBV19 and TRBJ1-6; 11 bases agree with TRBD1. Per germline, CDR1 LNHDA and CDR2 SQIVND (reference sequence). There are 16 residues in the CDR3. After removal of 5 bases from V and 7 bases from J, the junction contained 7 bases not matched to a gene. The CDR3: CASSPRTGGLNSPLHF. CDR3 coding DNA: TGTGCCAGTAGTCCACGGACAGGGGGCCTCAATTCACCCCTCCACTTT.

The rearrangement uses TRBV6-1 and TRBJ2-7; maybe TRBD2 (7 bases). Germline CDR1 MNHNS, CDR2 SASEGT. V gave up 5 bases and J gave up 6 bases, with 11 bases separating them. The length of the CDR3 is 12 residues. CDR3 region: CASSSGGLEQYF. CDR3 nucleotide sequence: TGTGCCAGCAGTTCCGGGGGGCTCGAGCAGTACTTC.

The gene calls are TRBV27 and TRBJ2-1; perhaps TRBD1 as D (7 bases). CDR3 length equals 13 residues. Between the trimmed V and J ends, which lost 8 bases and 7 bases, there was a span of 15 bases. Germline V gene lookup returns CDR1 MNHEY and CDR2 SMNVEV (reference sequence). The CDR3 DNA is TGTGCCAGCGCCAGGGGGGCCTGGAATGAGCAGTTCTTC. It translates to CASARGAWNEQFF.

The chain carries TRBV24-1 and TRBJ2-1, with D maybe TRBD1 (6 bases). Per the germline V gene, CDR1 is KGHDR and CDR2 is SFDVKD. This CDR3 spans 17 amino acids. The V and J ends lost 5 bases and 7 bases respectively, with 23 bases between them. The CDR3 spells CATSAISGGKGNNEQFF. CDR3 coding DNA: TGTGCCACCAGTGCCATAAGTGGGGGCAAGGGAAATAATGAGCAGTTCTTC.

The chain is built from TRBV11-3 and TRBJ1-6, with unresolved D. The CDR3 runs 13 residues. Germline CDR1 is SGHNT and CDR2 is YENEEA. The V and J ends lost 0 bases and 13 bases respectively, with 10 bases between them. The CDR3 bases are TGTGCCAGCAGCTTAGATCGGGCCTCCCCCCTCCACTTT. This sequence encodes CASSLDRASPLHF.

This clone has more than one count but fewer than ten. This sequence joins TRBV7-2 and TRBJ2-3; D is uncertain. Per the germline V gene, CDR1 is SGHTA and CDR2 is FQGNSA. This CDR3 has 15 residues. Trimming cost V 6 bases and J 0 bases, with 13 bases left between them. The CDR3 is CASRAQVGSTDTQYF. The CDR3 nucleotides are TGTGCCAGCAGGGCCCAGGTGGGAAGCACAGATACGCAGTATTTT.

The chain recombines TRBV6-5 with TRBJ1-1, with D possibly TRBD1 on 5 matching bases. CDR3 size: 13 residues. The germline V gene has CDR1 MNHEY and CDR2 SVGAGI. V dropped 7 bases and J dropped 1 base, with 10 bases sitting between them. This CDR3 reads CASILTGNTEAFF. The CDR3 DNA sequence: TGTGCCAGCATCCTCACAGGGAACACTGAAGCTTTCTTT.

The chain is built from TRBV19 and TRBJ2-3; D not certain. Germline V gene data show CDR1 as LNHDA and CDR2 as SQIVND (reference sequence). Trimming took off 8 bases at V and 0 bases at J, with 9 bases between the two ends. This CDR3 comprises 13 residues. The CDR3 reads CASRPRSTDTQYF. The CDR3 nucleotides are TGTGCCAGTCGCCCTAGAAGCACAGATACGCAGTATTTT.

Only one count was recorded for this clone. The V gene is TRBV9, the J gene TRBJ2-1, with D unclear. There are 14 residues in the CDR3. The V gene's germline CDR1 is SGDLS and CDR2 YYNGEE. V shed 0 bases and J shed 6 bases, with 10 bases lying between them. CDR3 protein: CASSVGPGRNEQFF. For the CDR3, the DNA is TGTGCCAGCAGCGTAGGGCCCGGGCGCAATGAGCAGTTCTTC.

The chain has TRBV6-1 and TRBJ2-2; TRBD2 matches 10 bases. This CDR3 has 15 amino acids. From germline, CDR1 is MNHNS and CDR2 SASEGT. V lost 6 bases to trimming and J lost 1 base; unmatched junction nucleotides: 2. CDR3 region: CASRWTSGNTGELFF. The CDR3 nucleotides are TGTGCCAGCAGGTGGACTAGCGGGAACACCGGGGAGCTGTTTTTT.

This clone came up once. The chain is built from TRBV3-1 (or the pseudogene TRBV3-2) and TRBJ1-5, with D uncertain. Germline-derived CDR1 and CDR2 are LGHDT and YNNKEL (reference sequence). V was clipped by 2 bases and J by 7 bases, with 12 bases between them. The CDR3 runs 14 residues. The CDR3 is CASSQLGKMQPQHF. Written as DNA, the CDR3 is TGTGCCAGCAGCCAATTAGGGAAGATGCAGCCCCAGCATTTT.

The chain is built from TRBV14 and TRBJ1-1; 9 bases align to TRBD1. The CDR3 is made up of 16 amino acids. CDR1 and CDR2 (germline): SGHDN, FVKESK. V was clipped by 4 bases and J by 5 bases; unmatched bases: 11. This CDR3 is CASSRFSGQGWTEAFF. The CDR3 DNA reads TGTGCCAGCAGCCGGTTCTCGGGACAGGGATGGACTGAAGCTTTCTTT.

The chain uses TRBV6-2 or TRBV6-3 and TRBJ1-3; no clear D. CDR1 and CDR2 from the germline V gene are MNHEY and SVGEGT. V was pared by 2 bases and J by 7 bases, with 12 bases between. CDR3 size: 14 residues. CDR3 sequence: CASSYESRSNTIYF. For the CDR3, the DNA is TGTGCCAGCAGTTACGAGTCTCGAAGCAACACCATATATTTT.